This T cell receptor beta chain was recorded in a study of control samples from healthy donors and cancer patients. Sequencing was performed with immunoSEQ multiplex PCR; in TCRdb, only in-frame clones are kept and a portion is missing. Of roughly 130,000 clones in the sample, around nine tenths were seen once. Germline loops: CDR1 SEHNR, CDR2 FQNEAQ (reference sequence). The CDR3 sequence is 18 residues long. The V gene end was trimmed by 5 bases and the J gene end by 5 bases; junction bases not matched to a gene: 15. Sample: blood. This TCR was sampled from a man between 18 and 35 years old in good health. J is TRBJ1-1 and V is TRBV7-9; the match to TRBD1 covers 12 bases. The CDR3: CASSPTPGTGGVFTEAFF. Written as DNA, the CDR3 is TGTGCCAGCAGCCCCACCCCCGGGACAGGGGGCGTTTTTACTGAAGCTTTCTTT.